This T cell receptor (beta chain) was captured by sequencing in a study of T cell repertoires in cytomegalovirus infection. The sample holds many counts of this clonotype. The antigen is unknown. The study, taken as a whole, reports: Carriage of CMV together with the relevant HLA was identifiable through cumulative public TCR beta family frequency.

TCRdb reprocessed the reads with MiXCR, giving one entry per CDR3 protein. The sample contains almost 500,000 distinct CDR3 sequences, about 11% of which appear only once. The sequenced material came from PBMCs. The TCR was taken from a human donor in good health (CMV status not recorded). Some clones in this sample may be carry-over from other donors' samples.

CDR3 DNA: TGTGCCAGCAGCTTAACGGGGGCCCCTAATTCACCCCTCCACTTT. Translated, it gives CASSLTGAPNSPLHF. The chain uses TRBV7-3 and TRBJ1-6; tentative D call: TRBD1 (6 bases). Germline-derived CDR1 and CDR2 are SGHTA and FQGTGA. V gave up 0 bases and J gave up 6 bases, with 9 bases separating them. The CDR3 runs 15 residues.